This TCR beta chain was identified during a study of cytomegalovirus exposure and HLA in healthy donors. Study-wide context: The platform used for the 120 validation repertoires matched that of the 666 first-cohort repertoires, a later analysis reported. Study-level points and caveats: That first-cohort TCR clusters tended to co-occur in the roughly 120 validation repertoires was found in a later analysis. Rarity held for most TCR sequences, but there were some public TCRs that occurred in many donors. Researchers catalogued about 150 TCR beta chains as cytomegalovirus-associated.

Turning to this clone: What it binds is unknown.

Germline-derived CDR1 and CDR2 are GTSNPN and SVGIG (reference sequence). The CDR3 has 15 amino acids. The J segment lost 7 bases and the V segment lost 2 bases, leaving 10 bases of the junction unmatched. Some clones are missing from TCRdb's copy, which holds only in-frame ones; the method was immunoSEQ multiplex PCR. The profile shows tens of thousands of clones, around nine tenths of them singletons. This clonotype was sampled from a woman aged 18-29 years in good health and CMV-seropositive. Source material: PBMCs. The genes are TRBV30 and TRBJ1-4, with TRBD1 matching 7 bases. This CDR3 is CAWSPGQELGEKLFF. The CDR3 DNA sequence: TGTGCCTGGAGTCCCGGACAGGAACTCGGTGAAAAACTGTTTTTT.